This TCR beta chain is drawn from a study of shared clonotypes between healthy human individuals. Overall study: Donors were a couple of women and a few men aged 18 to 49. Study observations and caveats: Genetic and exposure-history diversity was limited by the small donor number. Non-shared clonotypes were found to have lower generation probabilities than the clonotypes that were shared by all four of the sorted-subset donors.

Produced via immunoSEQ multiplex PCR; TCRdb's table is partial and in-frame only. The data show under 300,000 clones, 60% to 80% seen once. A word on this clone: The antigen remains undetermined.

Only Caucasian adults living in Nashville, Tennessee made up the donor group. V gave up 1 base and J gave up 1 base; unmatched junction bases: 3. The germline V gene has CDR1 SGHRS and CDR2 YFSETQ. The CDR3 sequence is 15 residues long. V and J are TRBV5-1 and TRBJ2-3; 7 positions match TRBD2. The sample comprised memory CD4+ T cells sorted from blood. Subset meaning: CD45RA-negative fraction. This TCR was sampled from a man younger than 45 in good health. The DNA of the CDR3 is TGCGCCAGCAGCTTGCGACTAGCAGGCACAGATACGCAGTATTTT. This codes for CASSLRLAGTDTQYF.